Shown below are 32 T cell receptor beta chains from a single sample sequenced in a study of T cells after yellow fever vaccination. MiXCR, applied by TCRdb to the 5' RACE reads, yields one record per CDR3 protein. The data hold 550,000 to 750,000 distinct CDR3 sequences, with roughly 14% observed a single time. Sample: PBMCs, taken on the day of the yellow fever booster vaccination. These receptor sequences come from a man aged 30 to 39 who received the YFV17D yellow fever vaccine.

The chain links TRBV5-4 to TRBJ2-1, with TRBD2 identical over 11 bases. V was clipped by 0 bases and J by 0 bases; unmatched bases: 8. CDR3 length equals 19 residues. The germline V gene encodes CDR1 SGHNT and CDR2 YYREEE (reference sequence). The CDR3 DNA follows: TGTGCCAGCAGCTTGGCGCTAGCGGGAGGTCGGAGCTCCTACAATGAGCAGTTCTTC. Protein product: CASSLALAGGRSSYNEQFF. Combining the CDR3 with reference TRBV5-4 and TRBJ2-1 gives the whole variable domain ETGVTQSPTHLIKTRGQQVTLRCSSQSGHNTVSWYQQALGQGPQFIFQYYREEENGRGNFPPRFSGLQFPNYSSELNVNALELDDSALYLCASSLALAGGRSSYNEQFFGPGTRLTVL.

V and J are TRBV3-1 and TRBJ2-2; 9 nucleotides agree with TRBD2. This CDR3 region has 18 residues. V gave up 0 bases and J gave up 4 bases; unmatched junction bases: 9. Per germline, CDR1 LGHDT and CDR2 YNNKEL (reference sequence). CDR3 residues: CASSQDWASGGTTGELFF. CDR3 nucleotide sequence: TGTGCCAGCAGCCAAGATTGGGCCAGCGGGGGGACCACCGGGGAGCTGTTTTTT.

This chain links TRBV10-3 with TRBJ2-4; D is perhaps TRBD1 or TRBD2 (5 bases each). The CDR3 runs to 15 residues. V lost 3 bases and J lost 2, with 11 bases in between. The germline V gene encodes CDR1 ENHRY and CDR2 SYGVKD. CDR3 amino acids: CAISEGDLTKNIQYF. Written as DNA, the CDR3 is TGTGCCATCAGTGAAGGGGACCTAACCAAAAACATTCAGTACTTC.

This CDR3 is CASRDRVYEQYF. CDR3 sequence (DNA): TGTGCCAGTAGAGACAGAGTATACGAGCAGTACTTC. The chain is built from TRBV6-2 or TRBV6-3 and TRBJ2-7; the D gene is possibly TRBD1 (5 bases). The CDR3 sequence is 12 residues long. The V end was cut by 9 bases, the J end by 4 bases, with 13 bases between. Germline CDR1 and CDR2: MNHEY and SVGEGT.

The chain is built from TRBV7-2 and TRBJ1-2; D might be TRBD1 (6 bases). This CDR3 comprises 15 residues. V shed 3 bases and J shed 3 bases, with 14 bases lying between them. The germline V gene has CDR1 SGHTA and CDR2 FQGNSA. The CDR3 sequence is CASSLNREAHYGYTF. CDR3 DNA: TGTGCCAGCAGCTTGAACAGGGAGGCCCACTATGGCTACACCTTC.

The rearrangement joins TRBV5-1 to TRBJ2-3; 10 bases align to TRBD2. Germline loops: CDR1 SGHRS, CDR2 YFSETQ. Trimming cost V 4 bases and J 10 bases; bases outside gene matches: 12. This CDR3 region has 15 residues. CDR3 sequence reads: CASSPGGALAGPQYF. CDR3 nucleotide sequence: TGCGCCAGCAGCCCGGGGGGGGCACTAGCGGGACCGCAGTATTTT.

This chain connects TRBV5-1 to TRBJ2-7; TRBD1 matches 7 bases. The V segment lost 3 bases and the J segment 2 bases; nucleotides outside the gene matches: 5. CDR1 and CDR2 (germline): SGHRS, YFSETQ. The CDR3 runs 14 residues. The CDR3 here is CASSYTGVAYEQYF. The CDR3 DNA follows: TGCGCCAGCAGCTACACAGGGGTGGCCTACGAGCAGTACTTC.

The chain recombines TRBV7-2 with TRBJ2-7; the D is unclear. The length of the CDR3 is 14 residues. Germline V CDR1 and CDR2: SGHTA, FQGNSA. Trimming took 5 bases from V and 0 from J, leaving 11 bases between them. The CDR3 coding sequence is TGTGCCAGCAGCCAAGACATGGGCTCCTACGAGCAGTACTTC. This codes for CASSQDMGSYEQYF.

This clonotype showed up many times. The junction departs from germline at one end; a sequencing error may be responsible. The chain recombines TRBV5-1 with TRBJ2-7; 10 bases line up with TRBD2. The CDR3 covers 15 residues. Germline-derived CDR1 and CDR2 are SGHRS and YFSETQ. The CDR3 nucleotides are TGCGCCAGCAGTTTGGGACTAGCGCTTTCCTACGAGCAGTACTTC. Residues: CASSLGLALSYEQYF.

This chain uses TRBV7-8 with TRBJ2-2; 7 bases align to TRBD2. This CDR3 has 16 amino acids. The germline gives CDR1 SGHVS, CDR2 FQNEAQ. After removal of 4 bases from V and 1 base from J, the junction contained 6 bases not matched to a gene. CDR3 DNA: TGTGCCAGCAGCTCTTTAGCGGGCCTGAACACCGGGGAGCTGTTTTTT. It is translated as CASSSLAGLNTGELFF.

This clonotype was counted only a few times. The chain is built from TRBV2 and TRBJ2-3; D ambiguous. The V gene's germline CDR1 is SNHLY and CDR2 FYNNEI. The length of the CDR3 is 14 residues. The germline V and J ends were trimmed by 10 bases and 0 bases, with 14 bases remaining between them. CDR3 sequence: CATHETSSTDTQYF. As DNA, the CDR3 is TGTGCCACCCATGAGACTTCAAGCACAGATACGCAGTATTTT. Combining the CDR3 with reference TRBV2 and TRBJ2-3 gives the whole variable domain EPEVTQTPSHQVTQMGQEVILRCVPISNHLYFYWYRQILGQKVEFLVSFYNNEISEKSEIFDDQFSVERPDGSNFTLKIRSTKLEDSAMYFCATHETSSTDTQYFGPGTRLTVL.

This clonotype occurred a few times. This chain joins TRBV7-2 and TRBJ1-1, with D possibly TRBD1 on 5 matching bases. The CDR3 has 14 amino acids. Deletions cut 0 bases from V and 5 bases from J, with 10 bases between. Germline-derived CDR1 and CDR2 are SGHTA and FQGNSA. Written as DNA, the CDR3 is TGTGCCAGCAGCTTAGCGGGGGGGACGACTGAAGCTTTCTTT. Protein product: CASSLAGGTTEAFF.

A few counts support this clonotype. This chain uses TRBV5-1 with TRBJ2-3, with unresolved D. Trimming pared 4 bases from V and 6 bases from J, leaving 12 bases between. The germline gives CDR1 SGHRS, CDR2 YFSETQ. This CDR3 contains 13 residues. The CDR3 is CASSPNLEDTQYF. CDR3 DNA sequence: TGCGCCAGCAGCCCCAATTTAGAGGATACGCAGTATTTT.

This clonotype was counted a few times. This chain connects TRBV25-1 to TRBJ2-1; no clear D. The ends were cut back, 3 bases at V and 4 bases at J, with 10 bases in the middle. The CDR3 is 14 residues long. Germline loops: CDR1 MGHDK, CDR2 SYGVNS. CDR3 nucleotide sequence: TGTGCCAGCAGTGATTACGACGATTACAATGAGCAGTTCTTC. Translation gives CASSDYDDYNEQFF.

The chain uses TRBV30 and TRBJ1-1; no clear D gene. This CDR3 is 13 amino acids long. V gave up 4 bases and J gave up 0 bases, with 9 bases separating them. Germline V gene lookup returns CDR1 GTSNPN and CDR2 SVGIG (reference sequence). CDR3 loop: CAWKVGVNTEAFF. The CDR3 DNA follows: TGTGCCTGGAAAGTCGGCGTGAACACTGAAGCTTTCTTT.

The DNA of the CDR3 is TGCAGTGGATCGGCGCTCGGGACTAGACCTTACAATGAGCAGTTCTTC. Its protein is CSGSALGTRPYNEQFF. V usage is TRBV20-1 and J usage is TRBJ2-1, with 8 nucleotides matching TRBD2. The CDR3 totals 16 residues. Germline assignment: CDR1 DFQATT and CDR2 SNEGSKA (reference sequence). Trimming at V came to 7 bases and at J to 4 bases, leaving 15 bases not matched to a gene.

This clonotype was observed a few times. The CDR3 DNA reads as TGTGCCAGCAGTTACTTCCAGCTACGCTCTGGGGCCAACGTCCTGACTTTC. This codes for CASSYFQLRSGANVLTF. The rearrangement links TRBV6-5 to TRBJ2-6; no reliable D call. Per germline, CDR1 MNHEY and CDR2 SVGAGI. Trimming left V 1 base short and J 0 bases short, with 10 bases between. The CDR3 runs 17 residues.

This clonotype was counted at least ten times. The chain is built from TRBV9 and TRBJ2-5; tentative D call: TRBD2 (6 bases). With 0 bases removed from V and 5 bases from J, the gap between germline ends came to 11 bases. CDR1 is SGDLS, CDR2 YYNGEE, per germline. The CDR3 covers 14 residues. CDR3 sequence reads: CASSVDAGRETQYF. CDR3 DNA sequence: TGTGCCAGCAGCGTAGACGCGGGACGGGAGACCCAGTACTTC.

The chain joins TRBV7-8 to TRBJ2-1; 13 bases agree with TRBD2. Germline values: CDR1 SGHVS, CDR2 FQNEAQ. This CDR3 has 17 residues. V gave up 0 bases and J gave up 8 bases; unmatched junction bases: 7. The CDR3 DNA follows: TGTGCCAGCAGCTTAGCAATCAGGACTAGCGGGAGCTATGAGCAGTTCTTC. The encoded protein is CASSLAIRTSGSYEQFF.

This chain's CDR3 is CSVEGRQYSGDTQYF. DNA for the CDR3: TGCAGCGTTGAAGGGCGGCAGTACTCGGGGGATACGCAGTATTTT. The chain recombines TRBV29-1 with TRBJ2-3; D possibly corresponds to TRBD2 (5 bases). CDR3 length equals 15 residues. CDR1 is SQVTM and CDR2 is ANQGSEA in the germline V gene. V lost 1 base and J 6 bases, leaving 17 bases between the germline ends.

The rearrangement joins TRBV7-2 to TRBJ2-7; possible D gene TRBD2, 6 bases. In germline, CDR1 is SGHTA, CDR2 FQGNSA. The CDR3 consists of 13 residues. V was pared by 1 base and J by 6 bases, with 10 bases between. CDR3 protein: CASSLDWGGEQYF. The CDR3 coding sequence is TGTGCCAGCAGCTTAGACTGGGGAGGCGAGCAGTACTTC.

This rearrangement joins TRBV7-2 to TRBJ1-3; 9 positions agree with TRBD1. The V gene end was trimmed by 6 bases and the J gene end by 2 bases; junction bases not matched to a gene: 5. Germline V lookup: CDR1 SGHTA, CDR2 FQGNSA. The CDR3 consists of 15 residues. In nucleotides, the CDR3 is TGTGCCAGCAGTTATGACAGGGGGACTGGAAACACCATATATTTT. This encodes CASSYDRGTGNTIYF. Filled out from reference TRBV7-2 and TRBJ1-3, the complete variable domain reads GAGVSQSPSNKVTEKGKDVELRCDPISGHTALYWYRQSLGQGLEFLIYFQGNSAPDKSGLPSDRFSAERTGGSVSTLTIQRTQQEDSAVYLCASSYDRGTGNTIYFGEGSWLTVV.

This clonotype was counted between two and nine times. For the CDR3, the DNA is TGTGCCAGCAGTTACTCGTTTACTAGCGGGTCTTCCTACGAGCAGTACTTC. Protein product: CASSYSFTSGSSYEQYF. The genes are TRBV6-5 and TRBJ2-7; 9 nucleotides line up with TRBD2. CDR1 MNHEY and CDR2 SVGAGI come from the germline V gene. The CDR3 extends over 17 amino acids. The J segment lost 1 base and the V segment lost 0 bases, leaving 7 bases of the junction unmatched.

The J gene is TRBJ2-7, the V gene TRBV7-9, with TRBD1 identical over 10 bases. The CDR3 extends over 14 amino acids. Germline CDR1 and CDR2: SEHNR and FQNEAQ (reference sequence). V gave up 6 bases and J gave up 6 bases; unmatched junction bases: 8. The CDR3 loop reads CASRSRDRGPEQYF. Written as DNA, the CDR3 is TGTGCCAGCAGGTCCCGGGACAGGGGACCCGAGCAGTACTTC. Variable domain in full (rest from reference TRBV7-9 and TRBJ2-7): DTGVSQNPRHKITKRGQNVTFRCDPISEHNRLYWYRQTLGQGPEFLTYFQNEAQLEKSRLLSDRFSAERPKGSFSTLEIQRTEQGDSAMYLCASRSRDRGPEQYFGPGTRLTVT.

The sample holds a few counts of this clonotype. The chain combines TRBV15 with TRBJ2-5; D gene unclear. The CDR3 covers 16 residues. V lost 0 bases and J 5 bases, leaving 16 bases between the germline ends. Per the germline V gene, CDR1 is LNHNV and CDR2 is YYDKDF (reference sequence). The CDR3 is CATSRDLVGVGETQYF. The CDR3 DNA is TGTGCCACCAGCAGAGATCTGGTTGGTGTAGGGGAGACCCAGTACTTC.

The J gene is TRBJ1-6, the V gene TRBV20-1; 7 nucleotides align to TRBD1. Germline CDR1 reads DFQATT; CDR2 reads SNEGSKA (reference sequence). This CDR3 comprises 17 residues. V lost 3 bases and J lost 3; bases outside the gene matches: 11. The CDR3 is CSASPTGDRGYNSPLHF. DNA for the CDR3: TGCAGTGCTAGCCCAACCGGGGACAGAGGCTATAATTCACCCCTCCACTTT.

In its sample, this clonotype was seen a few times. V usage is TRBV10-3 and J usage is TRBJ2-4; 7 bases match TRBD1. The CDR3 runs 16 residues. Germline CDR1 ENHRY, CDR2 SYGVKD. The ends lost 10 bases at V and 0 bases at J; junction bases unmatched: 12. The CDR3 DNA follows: TGTGCCACCTCGCCGACAGGGTCGAAAGCCAAAAACATTCAGTACTTC. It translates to CATSPTGSKAKNIQYF.

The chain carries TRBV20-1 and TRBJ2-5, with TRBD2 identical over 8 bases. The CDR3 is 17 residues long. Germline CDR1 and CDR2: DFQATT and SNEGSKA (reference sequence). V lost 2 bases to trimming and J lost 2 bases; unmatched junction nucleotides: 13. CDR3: CSARSLRIREGQETQYF. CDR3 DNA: TGCAGTGCTAGATCACTTAGGATTCGGGAGGGGCAAGAGACCCAGTACTTC.

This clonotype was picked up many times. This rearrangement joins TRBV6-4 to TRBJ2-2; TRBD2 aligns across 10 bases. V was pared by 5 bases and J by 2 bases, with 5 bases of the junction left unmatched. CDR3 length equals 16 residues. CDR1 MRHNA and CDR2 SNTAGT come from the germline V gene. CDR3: CASSSGLAENTGELFF. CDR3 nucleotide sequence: TGTGCCAGCAGTTCCGGACTAGCGGAAAACACCGGGGAGCTGTTTTTT.

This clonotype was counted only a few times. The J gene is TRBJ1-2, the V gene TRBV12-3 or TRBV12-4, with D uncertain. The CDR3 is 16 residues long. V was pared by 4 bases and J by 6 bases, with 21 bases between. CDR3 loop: CASSSVEVVENDGYTF. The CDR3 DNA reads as TGTGCCAGCAGTTCCGTGGAGGTGGTAGAGAACGATGGCTACACCTTC.

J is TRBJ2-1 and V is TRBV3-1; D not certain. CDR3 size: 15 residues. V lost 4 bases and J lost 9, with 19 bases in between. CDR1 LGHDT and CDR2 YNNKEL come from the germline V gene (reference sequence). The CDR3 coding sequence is TGTGCCAGCAGCCGAGCGAGTAAACTCCCGGGTGAGCAGTTCTTC. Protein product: CASSRASKLPGEQFF.

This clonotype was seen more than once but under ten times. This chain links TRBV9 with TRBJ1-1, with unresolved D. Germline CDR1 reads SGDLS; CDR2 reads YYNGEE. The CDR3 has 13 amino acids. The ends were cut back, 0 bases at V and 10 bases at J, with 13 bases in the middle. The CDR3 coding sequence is TGTGCCAGCAGCGTAGAGGCAGGATTGGTAGCTTTCTTT. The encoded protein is CASSVEAGLVAFF.